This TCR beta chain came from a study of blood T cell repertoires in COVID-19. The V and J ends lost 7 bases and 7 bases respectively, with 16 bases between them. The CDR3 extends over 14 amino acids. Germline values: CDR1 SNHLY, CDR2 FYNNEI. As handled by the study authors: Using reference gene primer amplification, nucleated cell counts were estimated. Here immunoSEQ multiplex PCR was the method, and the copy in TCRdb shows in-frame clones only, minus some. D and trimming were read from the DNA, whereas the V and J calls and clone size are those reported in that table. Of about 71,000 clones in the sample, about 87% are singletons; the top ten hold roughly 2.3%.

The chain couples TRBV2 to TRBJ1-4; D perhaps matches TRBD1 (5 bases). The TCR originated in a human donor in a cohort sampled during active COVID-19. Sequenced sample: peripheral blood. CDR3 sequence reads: CASKPGFVIEKLFF. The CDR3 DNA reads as TGTGCCAGCAAACCAGGGTTTGTGATTGAAAAACTGTTTTTT.